The rows below give T cell receptor beta chains drawn from one sample of a study of human T cells and chemical hapten exposure. In TCRdb, the RACE reads were re-called with MiXCR into one record per CDR3 protein. The profile shows 190,000 or so distinct CDR3 sequences, about 25% of them singletons. Sequences were derived from whole blood, sampled in connection with sensitization to the hapten diphenylcyclopropenone (DPC). The receptors were gathered from a woman between 40 and 55 years old with alopecia areata. Some clones in this sample may be carry-over from other donors' samples. CDR3s include the opening cysteine and the closing phenylalanine or tryptophan. D genes are given only for firm matches. Only some rows state a clone size, as once, few, many or a class for expanded clones.

clone_size	j_call	d_call	v_call	cdr3_aa	cdr3_nt
-	TRBJ1-2	TRBD1	TRBV6-5	CASSYRQGQGYGYTF	TGTGCCAGCAGTTACAGACAGGGGCAGGGCTATGGCTACACCTTC
few	TRBJ2-6	-	TRBV18	CASSPRSSGANVLTF	TGTGCCAGCTCACCAAGGAGCTCTGGGGCCAACGTCCTGACTTTC
-	TRBJ2-5	TRBD2	TRBV18	CASSTTSGPPETQYF	TGTGCCAGCTCAACGACTAGCGGGCCCCCTGAGACCCAGTACTTC
many	TRBJ2-7	-	TRBV29-1	CSVESREGFDEQYF	TGCAGCGTTGAAAGTCGGGAAGGTTTCGACGAGCAGTACTTC
-	TRBJ1-1	-	TRBV5-1	CASSPKQGRTEAFF	TGCGCCAGCAGCCCAAAGCAGGGGAGGACTGAAGCTTTCTTT
-	TRBJ2-3	TRBD2	TRBV4-2	CASSQRSSGSTDTQYF	TGTGCCAGCAGTCAACGGTCTAGCGGTAGCACAGATACGCAGTATTTT
many	TRBJ1-1	-	TRBV29-1	CSVGGFPNTEAFF	TGCAGCGTTGGAGGGTTTCCGAACACTGAAGCTTTCTTT
-	TRBJ2-3	TRBD1	TRBV5-1	CASSLDFPGQGADTQYF	TGCGCCAGCAGCTTGGACTTTCCGGGACAGGGCGCAGATACGCAGTATTTT
-	TRBJ2-1	TRBD2	TRBV4-2	CASSPPSGSASYNEQFF	TGTGCCAGCAGCCCACCAAGCGGGAGTGCCTCCTACAATGAGCAGTTCTTC
few	TRBJ2-7	-	TRBV5-5	CASSSGQYQQYF	TGTGCCAGCAGCTCCGGACAGTACCAGCAGTACTTC
-	TRBJ2-7	-	TRBV20-1	CSARPQTVPYEQYF	TGCAGTGCTAGACCCCAGACAGTACCCTACGAGCAGTACTTC
few	TRBJ2-3	-	TRBV18	CASSPPMGGTDTQYF	TGTGCCAGCTCACCACCGATGGGGGGCACAGATACGCAGTATTTT
-	TRBJ2-1	TRBD1	TRBV6-5	CASSLTGVVHEQFF	TGTGCCAGCAGCCTAACAGGGGTGGTGCATGAGCAGTTCTTC
few	TRBJ2-7	TRBD1	TRBV7-2	CASSLNHRTGGYEQYF	TGTGCCAGCAGCTTAAACCACCGGACAGGGGGCTACGAGCAGTACTTC
-	TRBJ2-5	TRBD1	TRBV5-1	CASSGTGYPQETQYF	TGCGCCAGCTCCGGGACAGGCTACCCACAAGAGACCCAGTACTTC
-	TRBJ2-7	-	TRBV11-1	CASSLTWGDTYEQYF	TGTGCCAGCAGCTTAACCTGGGGCGATACCTACGAGCAGTACTTC
-	TRBJ2-7	-	TRBV28	CASSFGDYEQYF	TGTGCCAGCAGTTTTGGGGACTACGAGCAGTACTTC
-	TRBJ2-3	TRBD2	TRBV4-3	CASSQHGTSGQSTDTQYF	TGCGCCAGCAGCCAACATGGGACTAGCGGACAGAGCACAGATACGCAGTATTTT
-	TRBJ2-5	TRBD1	TRBV4-2	CASSQRTGGAETQYF	TGTGCCAGCAGCCAACGGACAGGGGGCGCAGAGACCCAGTACTTC
-	TRBJ2-7	-	TRBV2	CASSALGEGPQGF	TGTGCCAGCAGCGCCCTGGGAGAGGGCCCCCAGGGCTTC
-	TRBJ2-7	TRBD2	TRBV20-1	CSAVLAGVDQQYF	TGCAGTGCTGTCCTAGCGGGAGTTGATCAGCAGTACTTC
-	TRBJ2-2	TRBD1	TRBV9	CASSVGQGALTGELFF	TGTGCCAGCAGCGTAGGACAGGGGGCGCTGACCGGGGAGCTGTTTTTT
once	TRBJ2-5	-	TRBV20-1	CSAKVIHRREETQYF	TGCAGTGCTAAGGTCATTCACAGACGGGAAGAGACCCAGTACTTC
-	TRBJ2-7	-	TRBV19	CASSIAETLPYEQYF	TGTGCCAGTAGTATAGCGGAAACTCTTCCCTACGAGCAGTACTTC
-	TRBJ2-6	-	TRBV20-1	CSARGSGANVLTF	TGCAGTGCTAGGGGGTCCGGGGCCAACGTCCTGACTTTC
-	TRBJ1-1	TRBD1	TRBV29-1	CSVERQGMGEAFF	TGCAGCGTTGAAAGACAGGGGATGGGTGAAGCTTTCTTT
-	TRBJ1-5	TRBD1	TRBV28	CASSQQGASNQPQHF	TGTGCCAGCAGTCAACAGGGGGCCAGCAATCAGCCCCAGCATTTT
-	TRBJ2-5	-	TRBV5-1	CASMGDLRETQYF	TGCGCCAGCATGGGCGATCTTAGGGAGACCCAGTACTTC
few	TRBJ1-4	-	TRBV27	CASSLWPNEKLFF	TGTGCCAGCAGTTTATGGCCTAATGAAAAACTGTTTTTT
-	TRBJ2-4	-	TRBV7-2	CASSSALLAKNIQYF	TGTGCCAGCAGTTCCGCTCTATTAGCCAAAAACATTCAGTACTTC
-	TRBJ1-5	TRBD1	TRBV29-1	CSVGQGCQPQHF	TGCAGCGTGGGACAGGGATGTCAGCCCCAGCATTTT
few	TRBJ2-3	-	TRBV20-1	CSVAQVTTQYF	TGCAGTGTAGCGCAGGTGACTACGCAGTATTTT
few	TRBJ2-1	-	TRBV6-2/TRBV6-3	CASSTQGNNEQFF	TGTGCCAGCAGTACACAGGGTAACAATGAGCAGTTCTTC
many	TRBJ2-2	-	TRBV20-1	CSARENRLSNTGELFF	TGCAGTGCTAGAGAGAACAGGCTCTCGAACACCGGGGAGCTGTTTTTT
few	TRBJ2-3	TRBD2	TRBV20-1	CSVQIGLAGVVDTQYF	TGCAGTGTACAGATCGGACTAGCGGGAGTGGTAGATACGCAGTATTTT
-	TRBJ2-7	TRBD2	TRBV28	CASSPPPGAGGSREQYF	TGTGCCAGCAGCCCCCCCCCTGGGGCGGGAGGGTCGAGAGAGCAGTACTTC
-	TRBJ2-7	-	TRBV9	CASSRSPTTEAYEQYF	TGTGCCAGCAGCCGCTCCCCCACGACGGAAGCCTACGAGCAGTACTTC
-	TRBJ1-1	TRBD1	TRBV12-3/TRBV12-4	CASRTGGADFTKQAFF	TGTGCCAGCAGAACAGGGGGCGCTGATTTCACCAAGCAAGCTTTCTTT
-	TRBJ2-1	TRBD2	TRBV5-6	CASSILAGGPVEQFF	TGTGCCAGCAGCATCCTAGCGGGAGGGCCCGTTGAGCAGTTCTTC
-	TRBJ1-2	-	TRBV27	CASSLSRNYGYTF	TGTGCCAGCAGTCTCTCCCGTAACTATGGCTACACCTTC
many	TRBJ2-1	-	TRBV5-5	CASSFRGRGGDEQFF	TGTGCCAGCAGCTTCAGGGGCCGGGGCGGGGATGAGCAGTTCTTC
few	TRBJ2-1	-	TRBV12-3/TRBV12-4	CASSYLRQNEQFF	TGTGCCAGCAGTTACCTCCGACAGAATGAGCAGTTCTTC
few	TRBJ2-1	-	TRBV15	CATGDGVLGNNEQFF	TGTGCCACCGGAGATGGGGTCCTAGGGAACAATGAGCAGTTCTTC
-	TRBJ1-2	TRBD1	TRBV4-3	CASSQVTGGHKGYGYTF	TGCGCCAGCAGCCAAGTGACAGGGGGTCACAAGGGGTATGGCTACACCTTC
-	TRBJ2-3	TRBD2	TRBV30	CAWKLIAGVGTDTQYF	TGTGCCTGGAAACTAATAGCGGGTGTAGGCACAGATACGCAGTATTTT
-	TRBJ1-1	-	TRBV6-2/TRBV6-3	CASSSGPTGTEAFF	TGTGCCAGCAGCTCCGGGCCGACGGGGACTGAAGCTTTCTTT
few	TRBJ1-3	-	TRBV6-5	CATRVYSGNTIYF	TGTGCCACTCGGGTATACTCTGGAAACACCATATATTTT
few	TRBJ2-7	TRBD1	TRBV29-1	CSVAGQGARDEQYF	TGCAGCGTCGCCGGACAGGGGGCGAGAGACGAGCAGTACTTC